These 5 T cell receptor beta chains were sequenced from one sample in a study of blood T cell repertoires in COVID-19. Some clones are missing from TCRdb's copy, which holds only in-frame ones; the method was immunoSEQ multiplex PCR. The sample records around 450,000 clones, nearly 90% being singletons. Sequencing input: PBMCs or T cells enriched from blood (not recorded which). These receptors originate from a woman between 18 and 29 years old with acute COVID-19.

The rearrangement uses TRBV27 and TRBJ1-1; no clear D. Deletions cut 0 bases from V and 2 bases from J, with 10 bases between. Germline loops: CDR1 MNHEY, CDR2 SMNVEV (reference sequence). This CDR3 comprises 15 residues. CDR3 bases: TGTGCCAGCAGTTTATCCTGGGAGACTAACACTGAAGCTTTCTTT. Translating it yields CASSLSWETNTEAFF.

The chain employs TRBV7-2 and TRBJ1-5; D might be TRBD1 (6 bases). Per the germline V gene, CDR1 is SGHTA and CDR2 is FQGNSA. The CDR3 extends over 15 amino acids. The ends were cut back, 1 base at V and 3 bases at J, with 10 bases in the middle. The chain's CDR3 is CASSLDRAFNQPQHF. CDR3 DNA sequence: TGTGCCAGCAGCTTAGACAGGGCTTTCAATCAGCCCCAGCATTTT.

This clone was detected a few times. Other DNA sequences within the sample encode an identical CDR3. V gene TRBV3-1 (or the pseudogene TRBV3-2) combines with J gene TRBJ2-6, with TRBD1 as a possible D gene (5 bases). V was shortened by 6 bases and J by 0 bases, with 6 bases between the two germline ends. The CDR3 totals 14 residues. Germline lookup yields CDR1 LGHDT and CDR2 YNNKEL (reference sequence). CDR3 amino acids: CASRQGSGANVLTF. CDR3 nucleotides: TGTGCCAGCAGGCAGGGCTCTGGGGCCAACGTCCTGACTTTC.

This clone was counted a single time. The chain has TRBV5-4 and TRBJ2-2, with 7 bases identical to TRBD2. CDR3 size: 15 residues. CDR1 and CDR2 (germline): SGHNT, YYREEE (reference sequence). Trimming removed 4 bases from V and 3 bases from J; junction bases left unmatched: 6. The CDR3 spells CASSGGGAYTGELFF. CDR3 nucleotides: TGTGCCAGCAGCGGGGGGGGAGCCTACACCGGGGAGCTGTTTTTT.

The chain employs TRBV5-1 and TRBJ1-6; maybe TRBD1 (6 bases). The CDR3 sequence is 14 residues long. V lost 4 bases to trimming and J lost 8 bases, with 13 bases between them. The V gene's germline CDR1 is SGHRS and CDR2 YFSETQ. In DNA form, the CDR3 reads TGCGCCAGCAGCCAGCAGGGGATGGATTCACCCCTCCACTTT. This encodes CASSQQGMDSPLHF. Looking up the rest from reference TRBV5-1 and TRBJ1-6 gives the full variable domain: KAGVTQTPRYLIKTRGQQVTLSCSPISGHRSVSWYQQTPGQGLQFLFEYFSETQRNKGNFPGRFSGRQFSNSRSEMNVSTLELGDSALYLCASSQQGMDSPLHFGNGTRLTVT.